This is a list of T cell receptor beta chains from one sample in a study of blood T cells in healthy people across ages. TCRdb re-called the 5' RACE reads with MiXCR, one entry per CDR3 protein. The sample lists 1.5 million to 1.8 million distinct CDR3 sequences; under 55% were seen once. Sequences were obtained from blood. These receptor sequences come from a woman under 30 in good health. The CDR3 runs from the conserved cysteine through the conserved F or W. The order of the fields is CDR3 protein, J gene, V gene, clone size, CDR3 length. The size field is filled for only some rows; it gives once, few, many or a size class.

cdr3_aa: CAISESIGDYNEKLFF; j_call: TRBJ1-4; v_call: TRBV10-3; clone_size: .; cdr3_length: 16
cdr3_aa: CASSQQGFPGYTF; j_call: TRBJ1-2; v_call: TRBV7-9; clone_size: once; cdr3_length: 13
cdr3_aa: CSVEPGEGSYEQYF; j_call: TRBJ2-7; v_call: TRBV29-1; clone_size: few; cdr3_length: 14
cdr3_aa: CASSFLAVDNEQFF; j_call: TRBJ2-1; v_call: TRBV12-3/TRBV12-4; clone_size: few; cdr3_length: 14
cdr3_aa: CASSLAPRDTEAFF; j_call: TRBJ1-1; v_call: TRBV7-2; clone_size: .; cdr3_length: 14
cdr3_aa: CASGLGLAYEQYF; j_call: TRBJ2-7; v_call: TRBV12-5; clone_size: many; cdr3_length: 13
cdr3_aa: CASSFVGNEQFF; j_call: TRBJ2-1; v_call: TRBV27; clone_size: many; cdr3_length: 12
cdr3_aa: CASSGRGQIYGYTF; j_call: TRBJ1-2; v_call: TRBV9; clone_size: .; cdr3_length: 14
cdr3_aa: CASSAAGEVDEQYF; j_call: TRBJ2-7; v_call: TRBV6-1; clone_size: .; cdr3_length: 14
cdr3_aa: CASSVEGTGPYNEQFF; j_call: TRBJ2-1; v_call: TRBV9; clone_size: few; cdr3_length: 16
cdr3_aa: CATRDALVETQYF; j_call: TRBJ2-5; v_call: TRBV24-1; clone_size: .; cdr3_length: 13
cdr3_aa: CASGQEGQYTEAFF; j_call: TRBJ1-1; v_call: TRBV4-3; clone_size: .; cdr3_length: 14
cdr3_aa: CSAWDNYNEQFF; j_call: TRBJ2-1; v_call: TRBV20-1; clone_size: .; cdr3_length: 12
cdr3_aa: CASSLGSAVDYGYTF; j_call: TRBJ1-2; v_call: TRBV5-1; clone_size: .; cdr3_length: 15
cdr3_aa: CASSTGPGGYEQYF; j_call: TRBJ2-7; v_call: TRBV6-5; clone_size: .; cdr3_length: 14
cdr3_aa: CSVGLTGQQETQYF; j_call: TRBJ2-5; v_call: TRBV29-1; clone_size: many; cdr3_length: 14
cdr3_aa: CASSPPPGLGYTF; j_call: TRBJ1-2; v_call: TRBV12-3/TRBV12-4; clone_size: .; cdr3_length: 13
cdr3_aa: CASSLPMQPQHF; j_call: TRBJ1-5; v_call: TRBV12-3/TRBV12-4; clone_size: .; cdr3_length: 12
cdr3_aa: CAISAGQNYEQYF; j_call: TRBJ2-7; v_call: TRBV10-3; clone_size: .; cdr3_length: 13
cdr3_aa: CASRHPEGPNEQYF; j_call: TRBJ2-7; v_call: TRBV7-9; clone_size: .; cdr3_length: 14
cdr3_aa: CSANRGLGYTF; j_call: TRBJ1-2; v_call: TRBV20-1; clone_size: .; cdr3_length: 11
cdr3_aa: CASRSGGYDYTF; j_call: TRBJ1-2; v_call: TRBV7-9; clone_size: .; cdr3_length: 12
cdr3_aa: CASSGNNQPQHF; j_call: TRBJ1-5; v_call: TRBV7-9; clone_size: .; cdr3_length: 12
cdr3_aa: CASSSDSLLNQPQHF; j_call: TRBJ1-5; v_call: TRBV12-3/TRBV12-4; clone_size: few; cdr3_length: 15
cdr3_aa: CASSDGLAEPSYEQYF; j_call: TRBJ2-7; v_call: TRBV4-1; clone_size: .; cdr3_length: 16
cdr3_aa: CASSSTSGRHETQYF; j_call: TRBJ2-5; v_call: TRBV7-2; clone_size: .; cdr3_length: 15
cdr3_aa: CASVRETQYF; j_call: TRBJ2-5; v_call: TRBV25-1; clone_size: many; cdr3_length: 10
cdr3_aa: CASSAVAGVTDTQYF; j_call: TRBJ2-3; v_call: TRBV9; clone_size: few; cdr3_length: 15
cdr3_aa: CSGRLALGDQPQHF; j_call: TRBJ1-5; v_call: TRBV20-1; clone_size: .; cdr3_length: 14
cdr3_aa: CASSQIGTGNEKLFF; j_call: TRBJ1-4; v_call: TRBV4-1; clone_size: few; cdr3_length: 15
cdr3_aa: CASQGTSGANEQFF; j_call: TRBJ2-1; v_call: TRBV5-1; clone_size: .; cdr3_length: 14
cdr3_aa: CSVSDRATEAFF; j_call: TRBJ1-1; v_call: TRBV29-1; clone_size: few; cdr3_length: 12
cdr3_aa: CASSDPGQSSYEQYF; j_call: TRBJ2-7; v_call: TRBV12-3/TRBV12-4; clone_size: few; cdr3_length: 15
cdr3_aa: CASSQVDSHNEQFF; j_call: TRBJ2-1; v_call: TRBV14; clone_size: few; cdr3_length: 14
cdr3_aa: CASSKDRGGMGRYNEQFF; j_call: TRBJ2-1; v_call: TRBV4-3; clone_size: few; cdr3_length: 18
cdr3_aa: CASSLSTQEDTQYF; j_call: TRBJ2-3; v_call: TRBV5-1; clone_size: .; cdr3_length: 14
cdr3_aa: CASSRDPQEVAKNIQYF; j_call: TRBJ2-4; v_call: TRBV4-1; clone_size: .; cdr3_length: 17
cdr3_aa: CASARDVNTEAFF; j_call: TRBJ1-1; v_call: TRBV5-1; clone_size: few; cdr3_length: 13
cdr3_aa: CAWSISTNTDTQYF; j_call: TRBJ2-3; v_call: TRBV30; clone_size: few; cdr3_length: 14
cdr3_aa: CAISDRGLPSWGTDTLYF; j_call: TRBJ2-3; v_call: TRBV10-3; clone_size: .; cdr3_length: 18
cdr3_aa: CASSLDTANSYNEQFF; j_call: TRBJ2-1; v_call: TRBV7-8; clone_size: .; cdr3_length: 16
cdr3_aa: CSVRGLDNEQFF; j_call: TRBJ2-1; v_call: TRBV29-1; clone_size: many; cdr3_length: 12
cdr3_aa: CASSLSGGAGETQYF; j_call: TRBJ2-5; v_call: TRBV7-2; clone_size: .; cdr3_length: 15
cdr3_aa: CASSYSTAGGPSAQYF; j_call: TRBJ2-3; v_call: TRBV6-2/TRBV6-3; clone_size: .; cdr3_length: 16
cdr3_aa: CASSLAGKTQYF; j_call: TRBJ2-3; v_call: TRBV7-2; clone_size: few; cdr3_length: 12
cdr3_aa: CASSQDMSHEQYF; j_call: .; v_call: TRBV4-3; clone_size: .; cdr3_length: 13
cdr3_aa: CASSFQASTNYGYTF; j_call: TRBJ1-2; v_call: TRBV7-2; clone_size: few; cdr3_length: 15
cdr3_aa: CAHGGNTQYF; j_call: TRBJ2-3; v_call: TRBV7-9; clone_size: few; cdr3_length: 10
cdr3_aa: CSVARDRGYYEQYF; j_call: TRBJ2-7; v_call: TRBV29-1; clone_size: few; cdr3_length: 14
cdr3_aa: CASSLVHSYQETQYF; j_call: TRBJ2-5; v_call: TRBV7-6; clone_size: many; cdr3_length: 15
cdr3_aa: CAIGEGLAGGETQYF; j_call: TRBJ2-5; v_call: TRBV10-3; clone_size: .; cdr3_length: 15
cdr3_aa: CATSMGGDTEAFF; j_call: TRBJ1-1; v_call: TRBV15; clone_size: .; cdr3_length: 13
cdr3_aa: CASSLMMWDEQFF; j_call: TRBJ2-1; v_call: TRBV7-2; clone_size: few; cdr3_length: 13
cdr3_aa: CASSLDPTQETQFF; j_call: .; v_call: TRBV5-6; clone_size: .; cdr3_length: 14